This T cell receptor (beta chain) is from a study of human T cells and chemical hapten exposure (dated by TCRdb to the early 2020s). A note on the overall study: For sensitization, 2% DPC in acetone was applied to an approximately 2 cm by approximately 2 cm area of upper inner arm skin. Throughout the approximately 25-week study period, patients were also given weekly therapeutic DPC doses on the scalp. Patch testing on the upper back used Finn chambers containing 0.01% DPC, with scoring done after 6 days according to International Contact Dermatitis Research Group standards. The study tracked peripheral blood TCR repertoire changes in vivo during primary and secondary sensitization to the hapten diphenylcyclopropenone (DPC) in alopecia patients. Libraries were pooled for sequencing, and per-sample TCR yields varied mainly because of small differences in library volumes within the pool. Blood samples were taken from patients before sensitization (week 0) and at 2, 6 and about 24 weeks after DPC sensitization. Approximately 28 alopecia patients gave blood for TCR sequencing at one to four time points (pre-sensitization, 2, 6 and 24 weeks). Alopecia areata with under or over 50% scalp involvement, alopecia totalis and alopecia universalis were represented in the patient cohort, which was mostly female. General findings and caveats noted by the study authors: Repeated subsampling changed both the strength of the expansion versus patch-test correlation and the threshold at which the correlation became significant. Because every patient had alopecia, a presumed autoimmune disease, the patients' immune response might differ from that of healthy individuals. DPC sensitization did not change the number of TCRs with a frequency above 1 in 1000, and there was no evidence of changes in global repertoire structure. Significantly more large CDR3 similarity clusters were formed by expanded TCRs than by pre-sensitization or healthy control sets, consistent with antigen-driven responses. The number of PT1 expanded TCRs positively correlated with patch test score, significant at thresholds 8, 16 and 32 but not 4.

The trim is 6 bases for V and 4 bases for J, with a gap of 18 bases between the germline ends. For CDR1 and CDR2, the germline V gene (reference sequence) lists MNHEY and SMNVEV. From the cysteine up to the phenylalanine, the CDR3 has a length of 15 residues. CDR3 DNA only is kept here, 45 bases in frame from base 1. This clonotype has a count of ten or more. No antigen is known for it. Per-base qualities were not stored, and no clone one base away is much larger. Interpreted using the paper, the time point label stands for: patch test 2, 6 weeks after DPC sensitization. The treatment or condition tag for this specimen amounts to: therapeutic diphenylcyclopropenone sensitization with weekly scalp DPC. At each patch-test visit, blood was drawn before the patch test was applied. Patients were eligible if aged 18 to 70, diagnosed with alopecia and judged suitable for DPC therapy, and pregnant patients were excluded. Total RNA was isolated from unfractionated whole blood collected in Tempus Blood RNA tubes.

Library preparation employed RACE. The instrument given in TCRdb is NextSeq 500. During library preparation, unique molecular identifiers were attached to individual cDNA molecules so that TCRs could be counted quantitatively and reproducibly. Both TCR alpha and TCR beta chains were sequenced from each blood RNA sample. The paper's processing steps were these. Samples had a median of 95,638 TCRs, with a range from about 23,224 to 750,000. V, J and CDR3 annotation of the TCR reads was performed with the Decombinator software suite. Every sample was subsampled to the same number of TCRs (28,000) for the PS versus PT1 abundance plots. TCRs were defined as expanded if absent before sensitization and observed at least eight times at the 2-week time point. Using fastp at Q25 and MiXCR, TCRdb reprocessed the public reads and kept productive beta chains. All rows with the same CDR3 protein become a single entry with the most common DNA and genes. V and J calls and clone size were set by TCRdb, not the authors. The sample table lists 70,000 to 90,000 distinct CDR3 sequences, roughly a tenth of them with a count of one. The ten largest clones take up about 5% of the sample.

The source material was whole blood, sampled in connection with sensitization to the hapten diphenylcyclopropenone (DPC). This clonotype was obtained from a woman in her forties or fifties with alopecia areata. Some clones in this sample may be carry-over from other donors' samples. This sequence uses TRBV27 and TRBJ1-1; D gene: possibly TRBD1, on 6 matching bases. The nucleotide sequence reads TGTGCCAGCAGACAAATCGCGGGACACGCCACTGAAGCTTTCTTT. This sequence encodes CASRQIAGHATEAFF.